The T cell receptor beta chain under discussion was sequenced for a study of response to subunit inactivated influenza vaccine. Study results and limitations: New T cells are recruited in small numbers by each seasonal influenza vaccination, according to the authors' suggestion.

In TCRdb, the RT-PCR reads were re-called with MiXCR into one record per CDR3 protein. Seen here are about half a million distinct CDR3 sequences, 7.5% to 8.5% observed once, and the top ten hold 10% to 15%. CDR3 length: 15 amino acids. Germline CDR1 SGHRS, CDR2 YFSETQ. J was trimmed by 2 bases and V by 1 base; bases with no gene match: 3. The table lists this clonotype with a few counts. Its antigen is unidentified. The TCR originated in a man between 50 and 69 years old who received an inactivated influenza vaccine. Sample: PBMCs from blood, taken around 25 months after vaccination. The genes are TRBV5-1 and TRBJ1-5; the match to TRBD1 covers 7 bases. The chain's CDR3 is CASSLYRGGNQPQHF. CDR3 DNA: TGCGCCAGCAGCTTGTACAGGGGTGGCAATCAGCCCCAGCATTTT.